The clone carrying this TCR beta chain was counted a few times. The antigen is undetermined. The entry originates in a study of CD8+ T cells in alopecia areata. Study-level information: The study gave treated patients oral tofacitinib at 5 to 10 mg twice daily. Study-level points and caveats: Scalp sample data also include resident alphabeta T cells from normal skin. Normal scalp showed lower clonality than lesional scalp, especially alopecia totalis/universalis.

In alopecia areata patients, both lesional scalp punch biopsies and peripheral blood were collected. Extracted RNA was reverse transcribed, and the resulting cDNA served as sequencing template. The method was immunoSEQ multiplex PCR; TCRdb's version includes in-frame clones alone and lacks a portion of them. The sample holds approximately 150,000 clones, 87% seen once. The ends were cut back, 6 bases at V and 4 bases at J, with 15 bases in the middle. CDR1 SQVTM and CDR2 ANQGSEA come from the germline V gene. The CDR3 is 13 residues long. The sequence came from a human donor with alopecia areata. The sequences come from CD8+ T cells sorted from blood, collected at week 0. The chain joins TRBV29-1 to TRBJ2-5; D tentatively fits TRBD1 or TRBD2 (5 bases each). CDR3 nucleotide sequence: TGCAGCGTGTGGGGGTCTCGGATAGAGACCCAGTACTTC. Protein product: CSVWGSRIETQYF. Using reference TRBV29-1 and TRBJ2-5 for the parts outside the CDR3, the full variable domain is SAVISQKPSRDICQRGTSLTIQCQVDSQVTMMFWYRQQPGQSLTLIATANQGSEATYESGFVIDKFPISRPNLTFSTLTVSNMSPEDSSIYLCSVWGSRIETQYFGPGTRLLVL.